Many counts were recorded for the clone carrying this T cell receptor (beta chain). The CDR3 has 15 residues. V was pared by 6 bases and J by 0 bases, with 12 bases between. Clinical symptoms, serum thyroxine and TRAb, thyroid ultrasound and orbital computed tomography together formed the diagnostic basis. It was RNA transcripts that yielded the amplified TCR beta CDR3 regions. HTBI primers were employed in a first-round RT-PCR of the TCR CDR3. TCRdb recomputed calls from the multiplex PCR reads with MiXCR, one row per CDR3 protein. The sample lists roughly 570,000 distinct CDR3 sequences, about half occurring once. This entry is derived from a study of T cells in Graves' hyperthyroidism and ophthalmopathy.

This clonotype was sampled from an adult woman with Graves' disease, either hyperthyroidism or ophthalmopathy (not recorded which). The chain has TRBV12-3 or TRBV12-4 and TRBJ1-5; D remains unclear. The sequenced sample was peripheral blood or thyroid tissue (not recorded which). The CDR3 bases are TGTGCCAGCAGACCCGGGTCACATAGCAATCAGCCCCAGCATTTT. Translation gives CASRPGSHSNQPQHF.